These 8 T cell receptor beta chains share one sample of origin, sequenced in a study of blood T cell repertoires in COVID-19. Produced via immunoSEQ multiplex PCR; TCRdb's table is partial and in-frame only. The sample has 250,000 to 350,000 clones; 85% to 90% are singletons. The sample taken for sequencing was peripheral blood. Every receptor here comes from a woman aged 50 to 65 with COVID-19, enrolled during active disease.

The rearrangement joins TRBV5-1 to TRBJ2-2, with D perhaps matching TRBD2 (5 bases). Germline V lookup: CDR1 SGHRS, CDR2 YFSETQ. This CDR3 contains 18 residues. V lost 1 base to trimming and J lost 0 bases, with 16 bases between them. The CDR3 nucleotides read TGCGCCAGCAGCTTGCGCGCTTTGTCGGGAACGAACACCGGGGAGCTGTTTTTT. Its protein product is CASSLRALSGTNTGELFF.

CDR3 coding DNA: TGTGCCAGCAGCGTAGATCCCCAGCGGGGCTACGAGCAGTACTTC. It codes for CASSVDPQRGYEQYF. The chain has TRBV9 and TRBJ2-7; TRBD2 matches at 7 bases. CDR3 length: 15 residues. Germline values: CDR1 SGDLS, CDR2 YYNGEE. Trimming cost V 0 bases and J 3 bases; bases outside gene matches: 6. Complete variable domain (other parts from reference TRBV9 and TRBJ2-7): DSGVTQTPKHLITATGQRVTLRCSPRSGDLSVYWYQQSLDQGLQFLIQYYNGEERAKGNILERFSAQQFPDLHSELNLSSLELGDSALYFCASSVDPQRGYEQYFGPGTRLTVT.

This chain uses TRBV30 with TRBJ1-1; D not resolved. The V end lost 2 bases, the J end lost 3 bases, and 7 bases lay between the germline ends. The CDR3 runs 12 residues. CDR1 and CDR2 (germline): GTSNPN, SVGIG (reference sequence). Here the CDR3 DNA reads TGTGCCTGGAGTCGGGGATACACTGAAGCTTTCTTT. Residues: CAWSRGYTEAFF.

This chain links TRBV5-5 with TRBJ1-1; TRBD1 is a possible D gene (5 bases). This CDR3 spans 16 amino acids. V lost 0 bases and J lost 2, with 14 bases in between. The germline gives CDR1 SGHKS, CDR2 YYEKEE (reference sequence). The CDR3 sequence: CASSLESIGANTEAFF. The CDR3 nucleotides read TGTGCCAGCAGCTTGGAAAGCATTGGGGCCAACACTGAAGCTTTCTTT.

The genes are TRBV6-5 and TRBJ1-2; D ambiguous. V lost 2 bases and J lost 2, with 3 bases in between. Germline CDR1 and CDR2: MNHEY and SVGAGI. There are 12 residues in the CDR3. The DNA of the CDR3 is TGTGCCAGCAGTTACGGCAACTATGGCTACACCTTC. Its translation: CASSYGNYGYTF.

The J gene is TRBJ1-2, the V gene TRBV11-3, with no clear D. Deletions cut 5 bases from V and 4 bases from J, with 20 bases between. The CDR3 is 16 amino acids. CDR1 and CDR2 from the germline V gene are SGHNT and YENEEA. The CDR3 here is CASSPAGGREIYGYTF. The CDR3 nucleotides are TGTGCCAGCAGCCCGGCGGGAGGCAGAGAGATCTATGGCTACACCTTC.

The chain uses TRBV27 and TRBJ2-7, with 8 bases that match TRBD1. The CDR3 length is 13 residues. The V gene end was trimmed by 3 bases and the J gene end by 5 bases; junction bases not matched to a gene: 3. Germline CDR1 is MNHEY and CDR2 is SMNVEV (reference sequence). The CDR3 sequence is CASSLGGQDEQYF. The CDR3 coding sequence is TGTGCCAGCAGTTTGGGGGGACAGGACGAGCAGTACTTC.

The chain has TRBV7-9 and TRBJ1-1; 9 positions agree with TRBD1. The J segment lost 0 bases and the V segment lost 0 bases, leaving 8 bases of the junction unmatched. Per the germline V gene, CDR1 is SEHNR and CDR2 is FQNEAQ (reference sequence). The CDR3 is 18 amino acids. CDR3 bases: TGTGCCAGCAGCTTAGCTGACTACAGGGGGCCGTTGAACACTGAAGCTTTCTTT. Protein: CASSLADYRGPLNTEAFF.